This is a list of T cell receptor beta chains from one sample in a study of beta chain features in type 1 diabetes. The protocol was immunoSEQ multiplex PCR, while the TCRdb copy is restricted to in-frame clones and leaves out a portion. The sample lists more than 250,000 clones, over 11% occurring once. The sample consisted of naive CD4+ T cells from blood. These receptors originate from a man in his thirties or forties with type 1 diabetes. Both conserved end residues are part of each CDR3. The order of the fields is J gene, clone size, V gene, D gene, CDR3 protein, CDR3 DNA. D genes are given only for firm matches. Rows give clone size only sometimes, using once, few, many, or a class for an expanded clone.

TRBJ2-6,many,TRBV4-3,-,CASSQAGAGANVLTF,TGCGCCAGCAGCCAAGCTGGGGCGGGGGCCAACGTCCTGACTTTC
TRBJ1-5,few,TRBV7-2,TRBD1,CASSFDRVGQPQHF,TGTGCCAGCAGCTTTGACAGGGTTGGTCAGCCCCAGCATTTT
TRBJ2-1,-,TRBV29-1,TRBD1,CSALQGYNEQFF,TGCAGCGCCCTACAGGGGTACAATGAGCAGTTCTTC
TRBJ1-2,few,TRBV4-3,-,CASSHVLQATNYGYTF,TGCGCCAGCAGCCATGTTTTGCAGGCTACTAACTATGGCTACACCTTC
TRBJ2-7,few,TRBV11-1,-,CASSLGEGIYEQYF,TGTGCCAGCAGCTTAGGTGAGGGAATCTACGAGCAGTACTTC
TRBJ2-1,-,TRBV7-9,-,CASRFGGVNTGNEQFF,TGTGCCAGCAGGTTCGGAGGAGTGAATACGGGTAATGAGCAGTTCTTC
TRBJ2-3,-,TRBV28,TRBD2,CASSFPLAGAHRDTQYF,TGTGCCAGCAGTTTTCCCCTCGCGGGAGCCCACAGAGATACGCAGTATTTT
TRBJ1-5,few,TRBV5-1,-,CASSLGPTGIGSNQPQHF,TGCGCCAGCAGCTTGGGCCCAACAGGGATAGGCAGCAATCAGCCCCAGCATTTT
TRBJ2-5,-,TRBV5-1,TRBD1,CASSTGTARGETQYF,TGCGCCAGCAGCACCGGGACAGCGAGAGGGGAGACCCAGTACTTC
TRBJ2-1,-,TRBV5-1,TRBD2,CASKPSGNYEQFF,TGCGCCAGCAAGCCTAGCGGGAACTATGAGCAGTTCTTC
TRBJ2-4,-,TRBV28,TRBD2,CASSSGLAGHQYF,TGTGCCAGCAGTTCGGGACTAGCGGGGCACCAGTACTTC
TRBJ2-1,few,TRBV7-8,TRBD2,CASAGGITGNEQFF,TGTGCCAGCGCGGGGGGAATTACGGGGAATGAGCAGTTCTTC
TRBJ2-3,-,TRBV7-3,-,CASSSLVADTQYF,TGTGCCAGCAGCTCCCTAGTGGCAGATACGCAGTATTTT
TRBJ2-2,few,TRBV19,-,CASSIDGGVAGELFF,TGTGCCAGTAGTATAGATGGGGGCGTCGCCGGGGAGCTGTTTTTT
TRBJ2-2,-,TRBV7-9,-,CASSLYSTGHTGELFF,TGTGCCAGCAGCCTTTACAGTACAGGGCATACCGGGGAGCTGTTTTTT
TRBJ2-1,few,TRBV2,TRBD2,CASFTLAGLGNNEQFF,TGTGCCAGCTTCACCTTAGCGGGACTGGGTAACAATGAGCAGTTCTTC
TRBJ2-6,-,TRBV28,TRBD1,CASSVRGTGANVLTF,TGTGCCAGCAGTGTCAGGGGGACTGGGGCCAACGTCCTGACTTTC
TRBJ2-5,-,TRBV5-1,-,CASSLVGEETQYF,TGCGCCAGCAGCTTGGTCGGTGAAGAGACCCAGTACTTC
TRBJ2-7,few,TRBV5-4,-,CASSLAGRGYEQYF,TGTGCCAGCAGCTTGGCGGGCAGGGGCTACGAGCAGTACTTC
TRBJ2-7,few,TRBV5-4,-,CASSLGTAVYEQYF,TGTGCCAGCAGCTTGGGGACAGCAGTCTACGAGCAGTACTTC
TRBJ2-3,-,TRBV7-3,-,CASSLNIGSLDTQYF,TGTGCCAGCAGCTTAAACATCGGGAGTTTAGATACGCAGTATTTT
TRBJ1-5,few,TRBV5-1,-,CASSLAGNQPQHF,TGCGCCAGCAGCTTGGCAGGGAATCAGCCCCAGCATTTT
TRBJ2-3,-,TRBV7-9,-,CASSLVAHFTDTQYF,TGTGCCAGCAGCTTGGTAGCGCACTTTACAGATACGCAGTATTTT
TRBJ2-5,-,TRBV7-6,-,CASTGGNLQETQYF,TGTGCCAGCACCGGAGGGAATCTACAAGAGACCCAGTACTTC
TRBJ1-2,few,TRBV5-1,-,CASSLAGPGLNYGYTF,TGCGCCAGCAGCTTGGCCGGTCCTGGACTAAACTATGGCTACACCTTC
TRBJ2-7,-,TRBV7-9,-,CASSLLGGLSYEQYF,TGTGCCAGCAGCTTATTAGGTGGGCTCTCCTACGAGCAGTACTTC
TRBJ2-1,-,TRBV5-1,-,CASSLVSGSSYNEQFF,TGCGCCAGCAGCTTGGTCTCGGGTAGCTCCTACAATGAGCAGTTCTTC
TRBJ2-1,once,TRBV11-2,TRBD2,CASSSTIGGLAGFNEQFF,TGTGCCAGCAGCTCAACAATTGGCGGACTAGCGGGATTCAATGAGCAGTTCTTC
TRBJ2-6,few,TRBV5-1,-,CASSLADSSGANVLTF,TGCGCCAGCAGCTTGGCCGACAGTTCCGGGGCCAACGTCCTGACTTTC
TRBJ2-7,few,TRBV11-2,TRBD1,CASSSSPGTGAYEQYF,TGTGCCAGCAGCTCTAGTCCCGGGACAGGGGCCTACGAGCAGTACTTC
TRBJ2-7,few,TRBV30,TRBD1,CAWSVPGQGYYEQYF,TGTGCCTGGAGTGTACCGGGACAGGGATACTACGAGCAGTACTTC
TRBJ2-1,-,TRBV2,-,CASSARLENEQFF,TGTGCCAGCAGTGCCCGACTGGAAAATGAGCAGTTCTTC
TRBJ2-7,-,TRBV18,TRBD1,CASSPAHGDREWINF,TGTGCCAGCTCACCGGCTCACGGGGACAGGGAGTGGATTAACTTC
TRBJ2-1,-,TRBV11-2,-,CASGARWLGGEQFF,TGTGCCAGCGGGGCTCGATGGTTGGGGGGTGAGCAGTTCTTC
TRBJ2-5,few,TRBV5-1,-,CASRDLDGQYF,TGCGCCAGCCGGGATCTCGATGGCCAGTACTTC
TRBJ1-1,-,TRBV7-2,-,CADGHPNTEAFF,TGTGCCGACGGACACCCGAACACTGAAGCTTTCTTT
TRBJ1-2,-,TRBV7-6,TRBD1,CASSSRQGGSLSGYTF,TGTGCCAGCAGCTCACGACAGGGTGGGTCCCTAAGCGGCTACACCTTC
TRBJ2-7,few,TRBV4-2,TRBD2,CASSGGLASSYEQYF,TGTGCCAGCAGCGGTGGACTAGCGAGCTCCTACGAGCAGTACTTC
TRBJ2-7,few,TRBV5-6,TRBD1,CASSLGDRAYEQYF,TGTGCCAGCAGCTTGGGGGACAGGGCGTACGAGCAGTACTTC